Shown below are 26 T cell receptor beta chains from a single sample sequenced in a study of glioma-infiltrating T cells after dendritic cell vaccination. TCRdb's copy holds only in-frame clones and misses some; the assay was immunoSEQ multiplex PCR. The sample shows about 73,000 clones, more than 65% of them seen only once. Sequencing was performed on blood, taken before dendritic cell vaccination. Source of these receptors: a human donor with glioblastoma.

The V gene is TRBV29-1, the J gene TRBJ2-7, with D unresolved. V was clipped by 2 bases and J by 12 bases, with 11 bases between them. Germline CDR1 and CDR2: SQVTM and ANQGSEA. The CDR3 covers 10 residues. CDR3 region: CSVESGVLYF. Here the CDR3 DNA reads TGCAGCGTTGAATCGGGTGTGCTGTACTTC.

There are many counts of this clone. This chain links TRBV14 with TRBJ1-3; D is undetermined. The germline gives CDR1 SGHDN, CDR2 FVKESK. The CDR3 is 13 residues long. V was pared by 5 bases and J by 4 bases, with 9 bases between. CDR3 bases: TGTGCCAGCAGCTTTTTCTCGGGAAACACCATATATTTT. As protein: CASSFFSGNTIYF. Looking up the rest from reference TRBV14 and TRBJ1-3 gives the full variable domain: EAGVTQFPSHSVIEKGQTVTLRCDPISGHDNLYWYRRVMGKEIKFLLHFVKESKQDESGMPNNRFLAERTGGTYSTLKVQPAELEDSGVYFCASSFFSGNTIYFGEGSWLTVV.

The chain carries TRBV6-4 and TRBJ1-6, with D perhaps matching TRBD1 (6 bases). V lost 8 bases and J lost 8, with 19 bases in between. This CDR3 has 15 amino acids. Germline CDR1 MRHNA, CDR2 SNTAGT. CDR3 bases: TGTGCCAGCCGGCGGAGCCCACAGGGAGATTCACCCCTCCACTTT. Translation gives CASRRSPQGDSPLHF.

This sequence joins TRBV5-1 and TRBJ2-2, with 7 bases identical to TRBD1. This CDR3 is 15 amino acids long. Per germline, CDR1 SGHRS and CDR2 YFSETQ. The V and J ends lost 4 bases and 4 bases, in that order; junction bases with no gene match: 7. The CDR3 nucleotides read TGCGCCAGCAGCCTGACGACAGGGAGCACCGGGGAGCTGTTTTTT. This sequence encodes CASSLTTGSTGELFF. The entire variable domain, with the rest obtained from reference TRBV5-1 and TRBJ2-2, is as follows: KAGVTQTPRYLIKTRGQQVTLSCSPISGHRSVSWYQQTPGQGLQFLFEYFSETQRNKGNFPGRFSGRQFSNSRSEMNVSTLELGDSALYLCASSLTTGSTGELFFGEGSRLTVL.

CDR3 protein: CASSLGLAGNSEQYF. CDR3 in DNA: TGCGCCAGCAGCCTGGGACTAGCGGGCAACAGCGAGCAGTACTTC. The V call is TRBV5-1, the J call TRBJ2-7; TRBD2 matches at 12 bases. Losses at the gene ends were 4 bases for V and 6 bases for J; bases not matched to a gene: 8. The CDR3 is 15 amino acids. CDR1 is SGHRS, CDR2 YFSETQ, per germline.

This clone was found once. The gene calls are TRBV12-5 and TRBJ1-3; D is undetermined. CDR3 size: 15 residues. With 1 base removed from V and 0 bases from J, the gap between germline ends came to 7 bases. The germline CDR1 and CDR2 sequences are LGHNT and FRNRAP. The CDR3 DNA reads as TGTGCTAGTGGTTTGGACGGAGTCTCTGGAAACACCATATATTTT. Amino acids: CASGLDGVSGNTIYF.

This chain connects TRBV6-6 to TRBJ1-1; possibly TRBD1 for D (5 bases). The V end was cut by 7 bases, the J end by 0 bases, with 9 bases between. CDR1 and CDR2 (germline): MNHNY, SVGAGI (reference sequence). This CDR3 has 13 amino acids. CDR3 bases: TGTGCCAGCACCGACAGACTGAACACTGAAGCTTTCTTT. This gives the protein CASTDRLNTEAFF.

The chain is built from TRBV2 and TRBJ2-3; no definite D call. Trimming left V 11 bases short and J 4 bases short, with 10 bases between. This CDR3 spans 11 amino acids. Per the germline V gene, CDR1 is SNHLY and CDR2 is FYNNEI. CDR3: CAGDTSDTQYF. The CDR3 coding sequence is TGTGCCGGTGACACCTCAGATACGCAGTATTTT.

The chain employs TRBV6-1 and TRBJ2-5; possibly TRBD2 for D (6 bases). The CDR3 is 15 amino acids. The V gene lost 1 base and the J gene lost 5 bases, with 14 bases spanning the gap. Germline CDR1 is MNHNS and CDR2 is SASEGT. CDR3 region: CASSEGGTRVETQYF. The CDR3 region has the DNA TGTGCCAGCAGTGAAGGTGGGACTCGGGTGGAGACCCAGTACTTC.

The rearrangement links TRBV2 to TRBJ1-6; D is perhaps TRBD1 (6 bases). V gave up 3 bases and J gave up 10 bases, with 16 bases separating them. CDR3 length: 15 residues. CDR1 and CDR2 from the germline V gene are SNHLY and FYNNEI. The CDR3: CASSEGGGEGSPLHF. The CDR3 DNA reads TGTGCCAGCAGTGAGGGAGGGGGAGAAGGATCACCCCTCCACTTT.

The CDR3 reads CASSSSITNTGELFF. CDR3 DNA: TGTGCCAGCAGTTCCTCTATAACGAACACCGGGGAGCTGTTTTTT. The chain employs TRBV27 and TRBJ2-2, with D unresolved. Between the trimmed V and J ends, which lost 4 bases and 0 bases, there was a span of 9 bases. This CDR3 region has 15 residues. The germline CDR1 and CDR2 sequences are MNHEY and SMNVEV (reference sequence).

This clone was detected many times. This chain uses TRBV7-2 with TRBJ2-3; 9 bases fit TRBD2. Trimming took 5 bases from V and 5 from J; bases not matched to a gene: 11. Germline V gene data show CDR1 as SGHTA and CDR2 as FQGNSA. This CDR3 is 16 amino acids long. The CDR3 reads CASSPGAGGRGDTQYF. In DNA form, the CDR3 reads TGTGCCAGCAGCCCGGGGGCGGGAGGGCGAGGAGATACGCAGTATTTT.

The chain has TRBV6-5 and TRBJ1-2; 7 nucleotides align to TRBD1. CDR1 and CDR2 from the germline V gene are MNHEY and SVGAGI. The CDR3 extends over 13 amino acids. Losses at the gene ends were 7 bases for V and 0 bases for J; bases not matched to a gene: 2. For the CDR3, the DNA is TGTGCCAGCACCCAGGGGGCTAACTATGGCTACACCTTC. It is translated as CASTQGANYGYTF.

In its sample, this clone was seen a few times. This rearrangement joins TRBV7-9 to TRBJ2-7; 7 bases align to TRBD1. The CDR3 length is 14 residues. V lost 3 bases to trimming and J lost 2 bases; unmatched junction nucleotides: 4. The V gene's germline CDR1 is SEHNR and CDR2 FQNEAQ (reference sequence). The CDR3, as DNA: TGTGCCAGCAGCTTCGGGACAGCCACCTACGAGCAGTACTTC. Its translation is CASSFGTATYEQYF.

The chain recombines TRBV9 with TRBJ2-2; TRBD1 might be the D (5 bases). CDR3 length: 12 residues. Germline CDR1 and CDR2: SGDLS and YYNGEE. The CDR3 sequence is CATARGTGELFF. The DNA of the CDR3 is TGTGCGACGGCTAGGGGCACCGGGGAGCTGTTTTTT. The variable domain in full, completed from reference TRBV9 and TRBJ2-2, reads DSGVTQTPKHLITATGQRVTLRCSPRSGDLSVYWYQQSLDQGLQFLIQYYNGEERAKGNILERFSAQQFPDLHSELNLSSLELGDSALYFCATARGTGELFFGEGSRLTVL.

This clone was recorded once. The rearrangement links TRBV6-1 to TRBJ2-7; 8 nucleotides agree with TRBD1. Germline CDR1 MNHNS, CDR2 SASEGT. The CDR3 totals 15 residues. Unmatched junction bases numbered 8, after V lost 2 bases and J lost 5 bases. CDR3 loop: CASSESGAGGNEQYV. CDR3 sequence (DNA): TGTGCCAGCAGTGAATCTGGGGCAGGGGGCAACGAGCAGTACGTC.

The CDR3 region is CASSLEVGSHYEQYV. The CDR3 DNA sequence: TGTGCCAGCAGCTTAGAGGTCGGGTCCCACTACGAGCAGTACGTC. The rearrangement uses TRBV7-2 and TRBJ2-7; D is undetermined. The CDR3 runs 15 residues. Trimming removed 1 base at V and 3 bases at J, with 13 bases between. Germline CDR1 reads SGHTA; CDR2 reads FQGNSA.

This chain joins TRBV6-1 and TRBJ1-2, with D perhaps TRBD1 (5 bases). The germline V gene has CDR1 MNHNS and CDR2 SASEGT. The ends were cut back, 6 bases at V and 4 bases at J, with 15 bases in the middle. The CDR3 covers 14 residues. This CDR3 reads CASRDRQRGYGYTF. CDR3 DNA sequence: TGTGCCAGCAGGGACCGACAGAGAGGCTATGGCTACACCTTC.

The V and J genes are TRBV5-1 and TRBJ2-3; D is unclear. This CDR3 is 13 amino acids long. Germline V CDR1 and CDR2: SGHRS, YFSETQ. V lost 7 bases, J lost 2 bases, and 11 bases lay in between. The CDR3 region has the DNA TGCGCCAGCGGGCCCCGAGACACAGATACGCAGTATTTT. This gives the protein CASGPRDTDTQYF.

The genes are TRBV10-2 and TRBJ2-3, with 8 bases identical to TRBD1. Germline V gene lookup returns CDR1 WSHSY and CDR2 SAAADI. The J segment lost 4 bases and the V segment lost 0 bases, leaving 15 bases of the junction unmatched. The CDR3 length is 19 residues. The CDR3: CASSESRTGRSTGADTQYF. In DNA form, the CDR3 reads TGCGCCAGCAGTGAGTCGAGGACAGGGCGCTCAACCGGAGCAGATACGCAGTATTTT.

V is TRBV7-8 and J is TRBJ2-1, with TRBD2 identical over 9 bases. Losses at the gene ends were 5 bases for V and 1 base for J; bases not matched to a gene: 9. CDR3 length: 17 amino acids. Looked up from germline, CDR1 is SGHVS and CDR2 is FQNEAQ. The CDR3 here is CASSPKGAGGSYNEQFF. As DNA, the CDR3 is TGTGCCAGCAGCCCCAAGGGGGCGGGGGGGTCCTACAATGAGCAGTTCTTC.

The V call is TRBV5-1, the J call TRBJ2-3; TRBD2 matches 7 bases. Germline trimming cut 1 base from V and 1 base from J; bases unmatched to any gene: 9. Germline-derived CDR1 and CDR2 are SGHRS and YFSETQ. CDR3 length: 17 amino acids. The CDR3 spells CASSLFAQRGRTDTQYF. The CDR3 region has the DNA TGCGCCAGCAGCTTGTTTGCCCAGCGGGGCCGCACAGATACGCAGTATTTT. The variable domain in full, completed from reference TRBV5-1 and TRBJ2-3, reads KAGVTQTPRYLIKTRGQQVTLSCSPISGHRSVSWYQQTPGQGLQFLFEYFSETQRNKGNFPGRFSGRQFSNSRSEMNVSTLELGDSALYLCASSLFAQRGRTDTQYFGPGTRLTVL.

This clone was detected only a few times. The chain employs TRBV7-9 and TRBJ2-7, with unresolved D. There are 14 residues in the CDR3. V was trimmed by 5 bases and J by 0 bases, leaving 11 bases between them. Germline lookup yields CDR1 SEHNR and CDR2 FQNEAQ (reference sequence). The CDR3 DNA follows: TGTGCCAGCAGCCCCTATACCGGCTCCTACGAGCAGTACTTC. Translating gives CASSPYTGSYEQYF.

To note about this clone: This sample includes further DNA sequences coding for the same CDR3. V gene TRBV28 combines with J gene TRBJ1-2, with D unclear. Per the germline V gene, CDR1 is MDHEN and CDR2 is SYDVKM. CDR3 length: 13 residues. Trimming took off 5 bases at V and 0 bases at J, with 7 bases between the two ends. The CDR3 sequence is CASSLEPNYGYTF. CDR3 nucleotide sequence: TGTGCCAGCAGTCTCGAGCCTAACTATGGCTACACCTTC.

The chain joins TRBV5-1 to TRBJ2-2, with 11 bases fitting TRBD1. Trimming removed 4 bases from V and 5 bases from J; junction bases left unmatched: 7. CDR3 length equals 16 residues. The germline V gene has CDR1 SGHRS and CDR2 YFSETQ. The CDR3 is CASSLTGTGGTGELFF. CDR3 DNA sequence: TGCGCCAGCAGCCTGACCGGGACAGGGGGTACCGGGGAGCTGTTTTTT.

This clone has only a few counts. The J gene is TRBJ1-3, the V gene TRBV4-1; D ambiguous. V dropped 1 base and J dropped 3 bases, with 10 bases sitting between them. The germline CDR1 and CDR2 sequences are MGHRA and YSYEKL. There are 15 residues in the CDR3. Here the CDR3 DNA reads TGCGCCAGCAGCCAAGCCTACCAACGTGGAAACACCATATATTTT. It is translated as CASSQAYQRGNTIYF.